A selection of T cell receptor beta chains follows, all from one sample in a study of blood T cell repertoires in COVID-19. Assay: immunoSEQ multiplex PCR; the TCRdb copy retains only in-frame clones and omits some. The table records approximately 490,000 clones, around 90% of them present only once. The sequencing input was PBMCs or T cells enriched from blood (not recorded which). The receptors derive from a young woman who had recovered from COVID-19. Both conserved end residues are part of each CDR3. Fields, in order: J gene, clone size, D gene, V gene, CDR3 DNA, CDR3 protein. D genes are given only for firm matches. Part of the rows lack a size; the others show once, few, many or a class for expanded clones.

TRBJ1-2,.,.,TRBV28,TGTGCCAGCAGAAGGGGAAGCTACACCTTC,CASRRGSYTF
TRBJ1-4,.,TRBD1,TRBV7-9,TGTGCCAGCAGCCTGACAGGGGTTGCTGGAAAACTGTTTTTT,CASSLTGVAGKLFF
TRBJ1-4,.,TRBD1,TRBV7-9,TGTGCCAGCAGCTCACGACAGGGGGAGGAAAAACTGTTTTTT,CASSSRQGEEKLFF
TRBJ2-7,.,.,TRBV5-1,TGCGCCGGCAGCTCTACCCTCGATCCCCGGGGATCGTCCTACGAGCAGTACTTC,CAGSSTLDPRGSSYEQYF
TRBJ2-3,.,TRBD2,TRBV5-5,TGTGCCAGCAGCTTTACAGCTAGCGGGGCGACAGATACGCAGTATTTT,CASSFTASGATDTQYF
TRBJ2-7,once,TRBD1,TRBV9,TGTGCCAGCAGCCCCCTTCCAGGGGGTCAGTACGAGCAGTACTTC,CASSPLPGGQYEQYF
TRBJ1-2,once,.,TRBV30,TGTGCCTGGAGGGAGGGCAGAAGCTATGGCTACACCTTC,CAWREGRSYGYTF
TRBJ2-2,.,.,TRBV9,TGTGCCAGCGGCCCCGAGGGGGCCGGGGAGCTGTTTTTT,CASGPEGAGELFF
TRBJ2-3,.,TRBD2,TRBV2,TGTGCCAGCAGCGTGGGACTAGCGGAGGGCACAGATACGCAGTATTTT,CASSVGLAEGTDTQYF
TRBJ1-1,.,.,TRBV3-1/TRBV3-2,TGTGCCAGCAGCCCTACAGGGAGCACTGAAGCTTTCTTT,CASSPTGSTEAFF
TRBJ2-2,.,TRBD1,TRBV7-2,TGTGCCAGCAGCCAGACAGGGTCCACCGGGGAGCTGTTTTTT,CASSQTGSTGELFF
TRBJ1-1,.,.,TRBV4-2,TGTGCCAGCAGCCAAGAATCTGGGACACCGTACACTGAAGCTTTCTTT,CASSQESGTPYTEAFF
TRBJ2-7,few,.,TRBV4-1,TGCGCCAGCAGCCAAGGCGCGGGCCTCTACGAGCAGTACTTC,CASSQGAGLYEQYF
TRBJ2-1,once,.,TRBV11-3,TGTGCCAGCAGCTTAGTAGTAGAACAGGCTCAGTTCTTC,CASSLVVEQAQFF
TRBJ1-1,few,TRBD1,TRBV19,TGTGCCAGTAGTGTGGACAGGAAAGTAACTGAAGCTTTCTTT,CASSVDRKVTEAFF
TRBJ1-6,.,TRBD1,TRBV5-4,TGTGCCAGCAGCCCGGGTGGGACAGGGTTTTCACCCCTCCACTTT,CASSPGGTGFSPLHF
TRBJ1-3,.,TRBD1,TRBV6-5,TGTGCCAGCAGCCATACAGGGGAGGCTGGAAACACCATATATTTT,CASSHTGEAGNTIYF
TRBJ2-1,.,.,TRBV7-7,TGTGCCAGCAGCCCGGCCCTTTCCGTCGCGGGCTACAATGAGCAGTTCTTC,CASSPALSVAGYNEQFF
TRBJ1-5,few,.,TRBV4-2,TGTGCCAGCAGCCCAGAGGAGTCCTCGGGTAGAGCAAATCAGCCCCAGCATTTT,CASSPEESSGRANQPQHF
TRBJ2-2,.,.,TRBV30,TGTGCCTGGAGCTACAACACCGGGGAGCTGTTTTTT,CAWSYNTGELFF
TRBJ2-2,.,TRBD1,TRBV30,TGTGCCTGGAGTTTGAAGGGGGCGGGGGAGCTGTTTTTT,CAWSLKGAGELFF
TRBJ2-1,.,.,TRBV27,TGTGCCAGCAGTTACGGGGGGCACCCACTTTCCTACAATGAGCAGTTCTTC,CASSYGGHPLSYNEQFF
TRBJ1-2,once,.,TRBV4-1,TGCGCCAGCAGCCAAGTTGGGCTCACATTTTCTGGCTACACCTTC,CASSQVGLTFSGYTF
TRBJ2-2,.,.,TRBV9,TGTGCCAGCAGCGTAGATGCGAGGGTCGGCGGGGAGCTGTTTTTT,CASSVDARVGGELFF
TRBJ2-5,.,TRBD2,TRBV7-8,TGTGCCAGCACCCCTCGGACTAGCTCCCAAGAGACCCAGTACTTC,CASTPRTSSQETQYF
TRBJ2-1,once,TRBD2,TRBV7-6,TGTGCCAGCAGTCATATAGCGGGGGGCCTAAGCTCCTACAATGAGCAGTTCTTC,CASSHIAGGLSSYNEQFF
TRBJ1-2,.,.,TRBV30,TGTGCCTGGAGTGATGACAGTGTATCGTTCTATGGCTACACCTTC,CAWSDDSVSFYGYTF
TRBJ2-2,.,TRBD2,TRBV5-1,TGCGCCAGCAGCTTGGCAGTGGGCGGGGGAACCGGGGAGCTGTTTTTT,CASSLAVGGGTGELFF
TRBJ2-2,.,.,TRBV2,TGTGCCAGCAGTGAGGAGGGCCTGAACACCGGGGAGCTGTTTTTT,CASSEEGLNTGELFF
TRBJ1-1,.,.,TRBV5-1,TGCGCCAGCAGCTTGGCCAGGGTAGGGACTGAAGCTTTCTTT,CASSLARVGTEAFF
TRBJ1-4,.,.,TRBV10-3,TGTGCCATCAGTGACTCAAACATTGGGGGCAAGGGTGAAAAACTGTTTTTT,CAISDSNIGGKGEKLFF
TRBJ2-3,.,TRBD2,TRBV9,TGTGCCAGCAGCGCCCGTAGCGGGGGGGACTACACAGATACGCAGTATTTT,CASSARSGGDYTDTQYF
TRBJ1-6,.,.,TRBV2,TGTGCCAGCAGTGAAAAGCATCCTTACTCCTATAATTCACCCCTCCACTTT,CASSEKHPYSYNSPLHF
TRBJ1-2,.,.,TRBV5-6,TGTGCCAGCAGCTTAGTATTACAGGGACATGGCTACACCTTC,CASSLVLQGHGYTF
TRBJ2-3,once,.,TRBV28,TGTGCCAGCAACTCCGCGGTGGCATGGGATACGCAGTATTTT,CASNSAVAWDTQYF
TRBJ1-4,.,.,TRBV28,TGTGCCAGCAGCACTACCGGACAGATAGATGAAAAACTGTTTTTT,CASSTTGQIDEKLFF
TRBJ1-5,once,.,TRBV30,TGTGCCTGGGGGATTGGAGGGGACCAGCATTTT,CAWGIGGDQHF
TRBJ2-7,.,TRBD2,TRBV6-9,TGTGCCACGCGAGGTCCGGGAGGGAAGATGTACGAGCAGTACTTC,CATRGPGGKMYEQYF
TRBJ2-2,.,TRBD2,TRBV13,TGTGCCAGCAGCCCAGGACCTGAGCTAGCGGGGGGACGTTTCACCGGGGAGCTGTTTTTT,CASSPGPELAGGRFTGELFF